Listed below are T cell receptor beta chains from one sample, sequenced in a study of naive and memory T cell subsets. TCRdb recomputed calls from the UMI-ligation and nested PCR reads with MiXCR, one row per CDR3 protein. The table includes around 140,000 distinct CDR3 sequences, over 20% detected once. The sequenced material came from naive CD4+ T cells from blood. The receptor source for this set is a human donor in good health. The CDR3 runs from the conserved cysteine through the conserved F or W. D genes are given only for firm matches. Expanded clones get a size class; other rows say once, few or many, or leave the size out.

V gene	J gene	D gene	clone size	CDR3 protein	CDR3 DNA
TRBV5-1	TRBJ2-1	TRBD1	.	CASSWGQGGSYNEQFF	TGCGCCAGCAGCTGGGGACAGGGGGGTTCCTACAATGAGCAGTTCTTC
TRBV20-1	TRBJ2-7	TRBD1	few	CSAHRQGTYEQYF	TGCAGTGCGCACCGACAGGGCACCTACGAGCAGTACTTC
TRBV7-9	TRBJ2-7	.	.	CASSLWRSYEQYF	TGTGCCAGCAGCTTATGGCGCTCCTACGAGCAGTACTTC
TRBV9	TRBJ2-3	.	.	CASSEIVDTQYF	TGTGCCAGCAGCGAGATTGTGGATACGCAGTATTTT
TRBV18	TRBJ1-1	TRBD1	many	CASSRTGGAFF	TGTGCCAGCTCGCGGACAGGGGGAGCTTTCTTT
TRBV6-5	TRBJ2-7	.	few	CASSLRSSSYEQYF	TGTGCCAGCAGTCTCCGCTCGAGCTCCTACGAGCAGTACTTC
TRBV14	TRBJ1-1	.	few	CASSLGGKTEAFF	TGTGCCAGCAGCTTAGGAGGGAAAACTGAAGCTTTCTTT
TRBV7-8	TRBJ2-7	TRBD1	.	CASSLDRASYEQYF	TGTGCCAGCAGTCTGGACAGGGCCTCCTACGAGCAGTACTTC
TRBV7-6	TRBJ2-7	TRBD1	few	CASSQGAGTYEQYF	TGTGCCAGCAGCCAGGGGGCTGGGACGTACGAGCAGTACTTC
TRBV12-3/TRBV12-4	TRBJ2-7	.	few	CASSLEGNYEQYF	TGTGCCAGCAGTTTAGAGGGGAACTACGAGCAGTACTTC
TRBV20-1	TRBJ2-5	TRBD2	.	CSASIPIGGLAQETQYF	TGCAGTGCTAGTATTCCAATCGGGGGACTAGCGCAAGAGACCCAGTACTTC
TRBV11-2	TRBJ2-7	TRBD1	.	CASSLLESWSDRAIHEQYF	TGTGCCAGCAGCTTATTAGAGTCGTGGTCGGACAGGGCAATCCACGAGCAGTACTTC
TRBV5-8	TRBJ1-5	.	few	CASSLAGVAHF	TGTGCCAGCAGCTTGGCGGGGGTCGCGCATTTT
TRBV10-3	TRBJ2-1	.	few	CAISLEPYNEQFF	TGTGCCATCAGTCTAGAACCATACAATGAGCAGTTCTTC
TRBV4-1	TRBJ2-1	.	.	CASSQDRQVTYNEQFF	TGCGCCAGCAGCCAAGATCGGCAGGTGACCTACAATGAGCAGTTCTTC
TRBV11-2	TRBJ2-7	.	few	CASSSLWDGYEQYF	TGTGCCAGCAGCTCCCTCTGGGATGGATACGAGCAGTACTTC